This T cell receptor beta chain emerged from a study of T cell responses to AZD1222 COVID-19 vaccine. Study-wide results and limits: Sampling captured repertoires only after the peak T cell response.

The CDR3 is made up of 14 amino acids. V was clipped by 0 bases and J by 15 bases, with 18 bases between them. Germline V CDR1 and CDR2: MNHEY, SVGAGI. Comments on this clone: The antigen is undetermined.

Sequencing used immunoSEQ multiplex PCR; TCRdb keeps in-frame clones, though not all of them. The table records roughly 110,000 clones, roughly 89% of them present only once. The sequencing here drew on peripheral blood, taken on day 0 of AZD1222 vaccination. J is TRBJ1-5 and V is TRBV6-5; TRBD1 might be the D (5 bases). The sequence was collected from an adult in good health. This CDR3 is CASSYSQWQGLGHF. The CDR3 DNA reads TGTGCCAGCAGTTACTCGCAGTGGCAGGGCCTAGGGCATTTT.